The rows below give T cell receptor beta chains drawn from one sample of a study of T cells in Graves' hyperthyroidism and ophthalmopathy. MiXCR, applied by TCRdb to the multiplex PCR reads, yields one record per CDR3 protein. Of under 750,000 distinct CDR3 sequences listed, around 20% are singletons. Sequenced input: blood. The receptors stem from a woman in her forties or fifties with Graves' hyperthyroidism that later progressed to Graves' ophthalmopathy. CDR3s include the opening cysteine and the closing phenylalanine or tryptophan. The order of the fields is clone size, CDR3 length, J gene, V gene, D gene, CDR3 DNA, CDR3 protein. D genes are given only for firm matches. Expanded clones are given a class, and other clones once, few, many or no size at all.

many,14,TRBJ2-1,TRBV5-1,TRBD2,TGCGCCAGCATTCTTACTAGCGGGGGCCATGAGCAGTTCTTC,CASILTSGGHEQFF
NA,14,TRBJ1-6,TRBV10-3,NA,TGTGCCACCAAAGGTCAGGGACCCCATTCACCCCTCCACTTT,CATKGQGPHSPLHF
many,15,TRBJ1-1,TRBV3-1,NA,TGTGCCAGCAGCCAAGATGGGACACCGAACACTGAAGCTTTCTTT,CASSQDGTPNTEAFF
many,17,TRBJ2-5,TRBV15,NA,TGTGCCACCAGCAGAGGGCTGGGATCGGGACCTCAAGAGACCCAGTACTTC,CATSRGLGSGPQETQYF
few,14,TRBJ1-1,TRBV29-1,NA,TGCAGCGTTGGGAGGACAGTGCTGAACACTGAAGCTTTCTTT,CSVGRTVLNTEAFF
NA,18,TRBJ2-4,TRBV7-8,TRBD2,TGTGCCAGCAGCCACCTAGCGGGCCCTGCAGGAGCCAAAAACATTCAGTACTTC,CASSHLAGPAGAKNIQYF
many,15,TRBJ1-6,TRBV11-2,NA,TGTGCCAGCAGCTTAGGTGTAGGCCATAATTCACCCCTCCACTTT,CASSLGVGHNSPLHF
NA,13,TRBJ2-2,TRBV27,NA,TGTGCCAGCAGGGGGCCGGGATCCGGGGAGCTGTTTTTT,CASRGPGSGELFF
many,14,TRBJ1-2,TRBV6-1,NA,TGTGCCAGCAGTGAATCCCAGTCTACCTATGGCTACACCTTC,CASSESQSTYGYTF
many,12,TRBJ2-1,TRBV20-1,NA,TGCAGTGCTAGGCCCCCCTACAATGAGCAGTTCTTC,CSARPPYNEQFF
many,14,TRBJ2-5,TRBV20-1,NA,TGCAGTGCTAGACGGGGGCAACGCCAAGAGACCCAGTACTTC,CSARRGQRQETQYF
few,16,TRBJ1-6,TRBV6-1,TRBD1,TGTGCCAGCAGTGACGGAGACAGGGTGAATAATTCACCCCTCCACTTT,CASSDGDRVNNSPLHF
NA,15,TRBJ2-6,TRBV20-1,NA,TGCAGTGCTTTTGACATCCTAACTGGGGCCAACGTCCTGACTTTC,CSAFDILTGANVLTF
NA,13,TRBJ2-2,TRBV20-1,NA,TGCAGTGCTAGAGTGCCCTACACCGGGGAGCTGTTTTTT,CSARVPYTGELFF
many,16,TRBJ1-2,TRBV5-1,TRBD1,TGCGCCAGCAGCTTGGCCGAGTCAGGGGGTTACTATGGCTACACCTTC,CASSLAESGGYYGYTF
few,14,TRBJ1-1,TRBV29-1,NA,TGCAGCGCTGGGGTCGCGTACATGAACACTGAAGCTTTCTTT,CSAGVAYMNTEAFF
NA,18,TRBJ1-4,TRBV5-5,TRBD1,TGTGCCAGCAGCCACGGGGAGGGACAGGGCCCAACTAATGAAAAACTGTTTTTT,CASSHGEGQGPTNEKLFF
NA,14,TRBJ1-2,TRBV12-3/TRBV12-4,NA,TGTGCCAGCAGTTTTCATCTCTTCTACTATGGCTACACCTTC,CASSFHLFYYGYTF
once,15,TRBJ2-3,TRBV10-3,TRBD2,TGTGCCATCAGCACACTAGCGGGGGACACAGATACGCAGTATTTT,CAISTLAGDTDTQYF
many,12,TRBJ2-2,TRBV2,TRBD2,TGTGCCAGCATTAGCGGGGGCGGGGAGCTGTTTTTT,CASISGGGELFF
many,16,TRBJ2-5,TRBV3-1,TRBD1,TGTGCCAGCAGCCATAGGGGGACAGGGGGGCAAGAGACCCAGTACTTC,CASSHRGTGGQETQYF
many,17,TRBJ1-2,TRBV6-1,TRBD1,TGTGCCAGCAGCTCCTGGACGACGGACAGGGGTAACCCCTGCTACACCTTC,CASSSWTTDRGNPCYTF
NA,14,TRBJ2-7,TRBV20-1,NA,TGCAGTGCTCAGACCTCGCGACAGCGTTTCGAGCAGTACTTC,CSAQTSRQRFEQYF
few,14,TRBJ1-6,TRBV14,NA,TGTGCCAGCAGCCATGAGTTATCGGATTCACCCCTCCACTTT,CASSHELSDSPLHF
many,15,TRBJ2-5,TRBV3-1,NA,TGTGCCAGCAGCCAAGGTTCTCCAGGACAAGAGACCCAGTACTTC,CASSQGSPGQETQYF
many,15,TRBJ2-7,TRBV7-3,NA,TGTGCCAGCAGCTTAAATGCGGTGGCCTCCTACGAGCAGTACTTC,CASSLNAVASYEQYF
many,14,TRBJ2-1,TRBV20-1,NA,TGCAGTGCTAGCTCCGGACAATTCTACAATGAGCAGTTCTTC,CSASSGQFYNEQFF
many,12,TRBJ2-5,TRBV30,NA,TGTGCCTGGAGTGTAAGGCAAGAGACCCAGTACTTC,CAWSVRQETQYF
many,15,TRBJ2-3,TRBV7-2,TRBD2,TGTGCCAGCAGCATAGCTAGCGGGGGAAGGGATACGCAGTATTTT,CASSIASGGRDTQYF
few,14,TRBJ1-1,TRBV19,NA,TGTGCCAGTAGCGTTACCAGGGCGAACACTGAAGCTTTCTTT,CASSVTRANTEAFF
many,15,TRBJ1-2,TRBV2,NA,TGTGCCAGCAGTGAATGGGGGCCTGGTAAATATGGCTACACCTTC,CASSEWGPGKYGYTF
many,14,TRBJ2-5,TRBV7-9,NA,TGTGCCAGCAGCTCCCGGGACCGTCAAGAGACCCAGTACTTC,CASSSRDRQETQYF
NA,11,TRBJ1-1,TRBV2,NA,TGTGCCAGCAGTGAATTCGCTGAAGCTTTCTTT,CASSEFAEAFF
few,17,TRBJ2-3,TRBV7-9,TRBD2,TGTGCCAGCAGCGCTGGGGTAGCGGGGGGGAGCACAGATACGCAGTATTTT,CASSAGVAGGSTDTQYF
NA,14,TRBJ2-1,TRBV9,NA,TGTGCCAGCAGCGTAACAGGGTCGAACAATGAGCAGTTCTTC,CASSVTGSNNEQFF
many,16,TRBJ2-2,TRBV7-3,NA,TGTGCCAGCAGCTTAAACGGCGGGACGAACACCGGGGAGCTGTTTTTT,CASSLNGGTNTGELFF
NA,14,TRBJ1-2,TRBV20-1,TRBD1,TGCAGTGCTAGAGATTTCCAGGGGGCGCTTGGCTACACCTTC,CSARDFQGALGYTF